What follows are 3 T cell receptor beta chains derived from one specimen sequenced in a study of technical replicates of blood from a handful of donors. The data were produced by immunoSEQ multiplex PCR, yet TCRdb's version contains in-frame clones alone and is incomplete. The table records approximately 87,000 clones, 90% to 95% of them present only once. The sample comprised T cells isolated from PBMCs. These receptors were obtained from a human donor in good health.

The V gene is TRBV7-9, the J gene TRBJ1-1; D might be TRBD1 (5 bases). The CDR3 contains 11 residues. CDR1 is SEHNR and CDR2 is FQNEAQ in the germline V gene (reference sequence). V was clipped by 3 bases and J by 11 bases, with 10 bases between them. Here the CDR3 reads CASSLGGGAFF. The CDR3 nucleotides read TGTGCCAGCAGCTTGGGCGGGGGTGCTTTCTTT.

The V gene is TRBV7-3, the J gene TRBJ2-3, with 8 positions matching TRBD2. Looked up from germline, CDR1 is SGHTA and CDR2 is FQGTGA. Losses at the gene ends were 5 bases for V and 4 bases for J; bases not matched to a gene: 5. This CDR3 region has 14 residues. This chain's CDR3 is CASSEQTSADTQYF. CDR3 sequence (DNA): TGTGCCAGCAGCGAACAGACTAGCGCAGATACGCAGTATTTT. The full variable domain, in which reference TRBV7-3 and TRBJ2-3 provide the parts outside the CDR3, is GAGVSQTPSNKVTEKGKYVELRCDPISGHTALYWYRQSLGQGPEFLIYFQGTGAADDSGLPNDRFFAVRPEGSVSTLKIQRTERGDSAVYLCASSEQTSADTQYFGPGTRLTVL.

The rearrangement uses TRBV5-4 and TRBJ2-1; 13 bases line up with TRBD2. Germline CDR1 and CDR2: SGHNT and YYREEE (reference sequence). This CDR3 has 15 residues. V gave up 4 bases and J gave up 9 bases; unmatched junction bases: 7. The CDR3 DNA reads TGTGCCAGCAGCGCGGGACTAGCGGGAAGAGTTGAGCAGTTCTTC. This translates into CASSAGLAGRVEQFF. Filled out from reference TRBV5-4 and TRBJ2-1, the complete variable domain reads ETGVTQSPTHLIKTRGQQVTLRCSSQSGHNTVSWYQQALGQGPQFIFQYYREEENGRGNFPPRFSGLQFPNYSSELNVNALELDDSALYLCASSAGLAGRVEQFFGPGTRLTVL.